This is a list of T cell receptor beta chains from one sample in a study of control samples from healthy donors and cancer patients. Sequencing was performed with immunoSEQ multiplex PCR; in TCRdb, only in-frame clones are kept and a portion is missing. The sample lists some 78,000 clones, approximately 88% occurring once. Sequences were obtained from blood. All receptors come from a woman in her sixties in good health. Both conserved end residues are part of each CDR3. D genes are given only for firm matches. Size is stated for part of the rows, as once, few or many counts, or as a class when the clone is expanded.

d_gene: NA
abundance: NA
v_gene: TRBV11-3
j_gene: TRBJ1-3
CDR3nt: TGTGCCAGCAGCTTAGACTTGGGGACACCCTCCATATATTTT
CDR3aa: CASSLDLGTPSIYF

d_gene: NA
abundance: NA
v_gene: TRBV19
j_gene: TRBJ2-1
CDR3nt: TGTGCCAGTAGTATAGCCGCCCCTGGGGTAGCGCCGTACAATGAGCAGTTCTTC
CDR3aa: CASSIAAPGVAPYNEQFF

d_gene: NA
abundance: NA
v_gene: TRBV7-8
j_gene: TRBJ1-1
CDR3nt: TGTGCCAGCAGCTCGCCGCATTGGGCTGAAGCTTTCTTT
CDR3aa: CASSSPHWAEAFF

d_gene: TRBD1
abundance: once
v_gene: TRBV6-5
j_gene: TRBJ2-5
CDR3nt: TGTGCCAGCACCATGGGACAGGGACAGGCGGAGACCCAGTACTTC
CDR3aa: CASTMGQGQAETQYF

d_gene: TRBD2
abundance: NA
v_gene: TRBV9
j_gene: TRBJ2-3
CDR3nt: TGTGCCAGCAGCGTAGCTAGCGGGGGGATCGCAGATACGCAGTATTTT
CDR3aa: CASSVASGGIADTQYF

d_gene: TRBD1
abundance: NA
v_gene: TRBV5-1
j_gene: TRBJ1-1
CDR3nt: TGCGCCAGCAGCTTTAGACAGGGGAGCACTGAAGCTTTCTTT
CDR3aa: CASSFRQGSTEAFF

d_gene: NA
abundance: once
v_gene: TRBV7-8
j_gene: TRBJ1-2
CDR3nt: TGTGCCAGCAGCTTCTGGCCCCGGTGGGCAGGGCAGGATGGCTACACCTTC
CDR3aa: CASSFWPRWAGQDGYTF

d_gene: TRBD2
abundance: NA
v_gene: TRBV11-2
j_gene: TRBJ2-5
CDR3nt: TGTGCCAGCGGTGTTAGCGGGGGGGAGACCCAGTACTTC
CDR3aa: CASGVSGGETQYF

d_gene: TRBD2
abundance: once
v_gene: TRBV9
j_gene: TRBJ2-3
CDR3nt: TGTGCCAGCAGCGAGCGGGGGGGCGACGGCACAGATACGCAGTATTTT
CDR3aa: CASSERGGDGTDTQYF

d_gene: TRBD1
abundance: NA
v_gene: TRBV7-9
j_gene: TRBJ2-5
CDR3nt: TGTGCCAGCAGCTTAGGGGACAGGGGCCAAGGAGAGACCCAGTACTTC
CDR3aa: CASSLGDRGQGETQYF

d_gene: TRBD2
abundance: NA
v_gene: TRBV5-4
j_gene: TRBJ2-5
CDR3nt: TGTGCCAGCAGCAAAAGCGGGGGGGGAGAGACCCAGTACTTC
CDR3aa: CASSKSGGGETQYF

d_gene: NA
abundance: NA
v_gene: TRBV5-1
j_gene: TRBJ1-4
CDR3nt: TGCGCCAGCAGCTTGATGGCAGAGAATGAAAAACTGTTTTTT
CDR3aa: CASSLMAENEKLFF

d_gene: TRBD2
abundance: NA
v_gene: TRBV25-1
j_gene: TRBJ2-4
CDR3nt: TGTGCCAGCAGTGCAGCGGGAATAGGAAACATTCAGTACTTC
CDR3aa: CASSAAGIGNIQYF

d_gene: NA
abundance: NA
v_gene: TRBV5-6
j_gene: TRBJ1-1
CDR3nt: TGTGCCAGCAGCTTGCTACCCCCTGAAGCTTTCTTT
CDR3aa: CASSLLPPEAFF

d_gene: NA
abundance: NA
v_gene: TRBV5-1
j_gene: TRBJ2-2
CDR3nt: TGCGCCAGCAGCCCCGGGTGGGAGCTGTTTTTT
CDR3aa: CASSPGWELFF

d_gene: TRBD1
abundance: NA
v_gene: TRBV5-1
j_gene: TRBJ1-4
CDR3nt: TGCGCCAGCAGCCCTCAGGGGGCCGGGGAAAAACTGTTTTTT
CDR3aa: CASSPQGAGEKLFF

d_gene: NA
abundance: NA
v_gene: TRBV18
j_gene: TRBJ2-6
CDR3nt: TGTGCCAGCTCACCTTTCCCCTCTGGGGCCAACGTCCTGACTTTC
CDR3aa: CASSPFPSGANVLTF

d_gene: NA
abundance: NA
v_gene: TRBV19
j_gene: TRBJ1-1
CDR3nt: TGTGCCAGTACCCCACCGGGGGGCGGGACTGAAGCTTTCTTT
CDR3aa: CASTPPGGGTEAFF

d_gene: NA
abundance: once
v_gene: TRBV29-1
j_gene: TRBJ2-7
CDR3nt: TGCAGCGTTTTAAAACACCCAGGGGTGCTGATTCACTACGAGCAGTACTTC
CDR3aa: CSVLKHPGVLIHYEQYF

d_gene: NA
abundance: once
v_gene: TRBV2
j_gene: TRBJ2-1
CDR3nt: TGTGCCAGCAGCAGCCGGGCAAAAGCTAACAATGAGCAGTTCTTC
CDR3aa: CASSSRAKANNEQFF

d_gene: NA
abundance: NA
v_gene: TRBV19
j_gene: TRBJ1-1
CDR3nt: TGTGCCAGTAGTATTGGGGGCAGGAACACTGAAGCTTTCTTT
CDR3aa: CASSIGGRNTEAFF

d_gene: TRBD2
abundance: NA
v_gene: TRBV5-1
j_gene: TRBJ2-3
CDR3nt: TGCGCCAGCAGCACTAGCGGGGGCCACACAGATACGCAGTATTTT
CDR3aa: CASSTSGGHTDTQYF

d_gene: TRBD1
abundance: NA
v_gene: TRBV4-1
j_gene: TRBJ2-7
CDR3nt: TGCGCCAGCAGCCTGGGGACAGGGATCGGGGAGCAGTACTTC
CDR3aa: CASSLGTGIGEQYF

d_gene: TRBD1
abundance: NA
v_gene: TRBV28
j_gene: TRBJ1-6
CDR3nt: TGTGCCAGCAGTTCCCTCACAGGGGGGATGAGTAATTCACCCCTCCACTTT
CDR3aa: CASSSLTGGMSNSPLHF

d_gene: NA
abundance: once
v_gene: TRBV28
j_gene: TRBJ1-2
CDR3nt: TGTGCCAGCAGCGGAGTGGGCGGCTACACCTTC
CDR3aa: CASSGVGGYTF

d_gene: NA
abundance: NA
v_gene: TRBV7-9
j_gene: TRBJ2-5
CDR3nt: TGTGCCAGCAGCCGAAAGGCGCTAGCGATCGAGACCCAGTACTTC
CDR3aa: CASSRKALAIETQYF

d_gene: TRBD1
abundance: NA
v_gene: TRBV5-1
j_gene: TRBJ2-7
CDR3nt: TGCGCCAGCAGCTTGGGGGGGACAGGGACCCACGAGCAGTACTTC
CDR3aa: CASSLGGTGTHEQYF

d_gene: NA
abundance: NA
v_gene: TRBV18
j_gene: TRBJ1-5
CDR3nt: TGTGCCAGCTCACCACAGCCAGGGAAGGTTCAGCCCCAGCATTTT
CDR3aa: CASSPQPGKVQPQHF

d_gene: NA
abundance: NA
v_gene: TRBV27
j_gene: TRBJ2-5
CDR3nt: TGTGCCAGCTGGCGAGGGGCTGGAGAGACCCAGTACTTC
CDR3aa: CASWRGAGETQYF

d_gene: NA
abundance: NA
v_gene: TRBV3-1/TRBV3-2
j_gene: TRBJ1-1
CDR3nt: TGTGCCAGCAGCCCTAGTGGGAACACTGAAGCTTTCTTT
CDR3aa: CASSPSGNTEAFF

d_gene: TRBD2
abundance: NA
v_gene: TRBV28
j_gene: TRBJ2-7
CDR3nt: TGTGCCAGCAGTTCAGCGGGAGGGCTGGACTTTTACGAGCAGTACTTC
CDR3aa: CASSSAGGLDFYEQYF

d_gene: NA
abundance: NA
v_gene: TRBV19
j_gene: TRBJ1-2
CDR3nt: TGTGCCAGTAGTATAAGTGAAGAAATCTATGACTACACCTTC
CDR3aa: CASSISEEIYDYTF

d_gene: TRBD1
abundance: NA
v_gene: TRBV7-8
j_gene: TRBJ2-3
CDR3nt: TGTGCCAGCAGTATGGGCTCTGGGACAGGGGGCTATGATACGCAGTATTTT
CDR3aa: CASSMGSGTGGYDTQYF

d_gene: NA
abundance: NA
v_gene: TRBV6-2/TRBV6-3
j_gene: TRBJ1-4
CDR3nt: TGTGCCAGCAGTTACTCGACGACAGCTAATGAAAAACTGTTTTTT
CDR3aa: CASSYSTTANEKLFF

d_gene: TRBD2
abundance: NA
v_gene: TRBV24-1
j_gene: TRBJ2-2
CDR3nt: TGTGCCACCAGTGATTTCCCGCCGACTAGCGGACCCACCGGGGAGCTGTTTTTT
CDR3aa: CATSDFPPTSGPTGELFF

d_gene: NA
abundance: once
v_gene: TRBV7-7
j_gene: TRBJ2-5
CDR3nt: TGTGCCAGCAGCAGGCCGGGAAGTGGTGTAGAGACCCAGTACTTC
CDR3aa: CASSRPGSGVETQYF

d_gene: NA
abundance: NA
v_gene: TRBV13
j_gene: TRBJ1-1
CDR3nt: TGTGCCAGCAGCTTCTTTGGGGCCACGAACACTGAAGCTTTCTTT
CDR3aa: CASSFFGATNTEAFF

d_gene: NA
abundance: NA
v_gene: TRBV19
j_gene: TRBJ2-6
CDR3nt: TGTGCCAGTAAACACAGCTCTGGGGCCAACGTCCTGACTTTC
CDR3aa: CASKHSSGANVLTF

d_gene: NA
abundance: NA
v_gene: TRBV28
j_gene: TRBJ1-1
CDR3nt: TGTGCCAGCAAACCGATACAGAACACTGAAGCTTTCTTT
CDR3aa: CASKPIQNTEAFF

d_gene: TRBD1
abundance: NA
v_gene: TRBV19
j_gene: TRBJ1-2
CDR3nt: TGTGCCAGCCAAGATCCGGGACAGGGGACCTATGGCTACACCTTC
CDR3aa: CASQDPGQGTYGYTF

d_gene: TRBD1
abundance: many
v_gene: TRBV25-1
j_gene: TRBJ2-2
CDR3nt: TGTGCCAGCAGTTCCGGGACAGGGGACACCGGGGAGCTGTTTTTT
CDR3aa: CASSSGTGDTGELFF

d_gene: NA
abundance: NA
v_gene: TRBV7-9
j_gene: TRBJ2-5
CDR3nt: TGTGCCAGCAGTTACGGACCGGGCCCCAGGGAGACCCAGTACTTC
CDR3aa: CASSYGPGPRETQYF

d_gene: NA
abundance: NA
v_gene: TRBV10-1
j_gene: TRBJ2-7
CDR3nt: TGCGCCAGCAGTGAGTCGGGACGCCCCCGCTACGAGCAGTACTTC
CDR3aa: CASSESGRPRYEQYF

d_gene: NA
abundance: NA
v_gene: TRBV6-2/TRBV6-3
j_gene: TRBJ1-1
CDR3nt: TGTGCCAGCAGCCGCCCCGGACAGATGAACACTGAAGCTTTCTTT
CDR3aa: CASSRPGQMNTEAFF

d_gene: NA
abundance: NA
v_gene: TRBV14
j_gene: TRBJ2-7
CDR3nt: TGTGCCAGCAGCCAAGCTTACGAGCAGTACTTC
CDR3aa: CASSQAYEQYF

d_gene: NA
abundance: NA
v_gene: TRBV11-2
j_gene: TRBJ1-1
CDR3nt: TGTGCCAGCAGCTCCTCGGGGGGGGGAGTGAACACTGAAGCTTTCTTT
CDR3aa: CASSSSGGGVNTEAFF

d_gene: NA
abundance: NA
v_gene: TRBV18
j_gene: TRBJ2-1
CDR3nt: TGTGCCAGCTCACCGGCGGGTGAGCAGTTCTTC
CDR3aa: CASSPAGEQFF

d_gene: NA
abundance: NA
v_gene: TRBV12-5
j_gene: TRBJ1-3
CDR3nt: TGTGCTAGTGGTTTGGTAGGGGGAAACACCATATATTTT
CDR3aa: CASGLVGGNTIYF

d_gene: TRBD2
abundance: NA
v_gene: TRBV4-2
j_gene: TRBJ2-7
CDR3nt: TGTGCCAGCAGCCAAAGAGAGAGCGGGACCTACGAGCAGTACTTC
CDR3aa: CASSQRESGTYEQYF

d_gene: NA
abundance: NA
v_gene: TRBV14
j_gene: TRBJ2-1
CDR3nt: TGTGCCAGCAGCGCGACTTTAGAGGGTGAGCAGTTCTTC
CDR3aa: CASSATLEGEQFF

d_gene: NA
abundance: once
v_gene: TRBV12-3/TRBV12-4
j_gene: TRBJ1-2
CDR3nt: TGTGCCAGCAGTTTGAGGGTTGGAGGCTACACCTTC
CDR3aa: CASSLRVGGYTF

d_gene: NA
abundance: NA
v_gene: TRBV2
j_gene: TRBJ2-1
CDR3nt: TGTGCCAGCAGTCTAACTTGGGCTGGGGATAATGAGCAGTTCTTC
CDR3aa: CASSLTWAGDNEQFF

d_gene: NA
abundance: NA
v_gene: TRBV30
j_gene: TRBJ1-6
CDR3nt: TGTGCCTGGAGTGTAAGAGAGCTTCGGGAGTCACCCCTCCACTTT
CDR3aa: CAWSVRELRESPLHF

d_gene: TRBD1
abundance: NA
v_gene: TRBV6-4
j_gene: TRBJ1-6
CDR3nt: TGTGCCAGCAGTGACAGGGGGCCGATTACCTATAATTCACCCCTCCACTTT
CDR3aa: CASSDRGPITYNSPLHF

d_gene: NA
abundance: NA
v_gene: TRBV29-1
j_gene: TRBJ1-2
CDR3nt: TGCAGCGTTGAAGAAGGATCCCCCGGTAGCTATGGCTACACCTTC
CDR3aa: CSVEEGSPGSYGYTF

d_gene: NA
abundance: NA
v_gene: TRBV4-2
j_gene: TRBJ2-5
CDR3nt: TGTGCCAGCAGCCAGGATGGAAAGACCCAGTACTTC
CDR3aa: CASSQDGKTQYF

d_gene: NA
abundance: NA
v_gene: TRBV7-9
j_gene: TRBJ1-6
CDR3nt: TGTGCCAGCAGCTTATTTGGCAGGGAGAGTTCACCCCTCCACTTT
CDR3aa: CASSLFGRESSPLHF